This T cell receptor (beta chain) came from a study of long-term antiretroviral therapy in people with HIV. A word on this clone: The target antigen is unknown.

Every single participant having HIV got treatment inside the United States. Germline CDR1 MRHNA, CDR2 SNTAGT. The V gene end was trimmed by 11 bases and the J gene end by 7 bases; junction bases not matched to a gene: 8. CDR3 length: 13 amino acids. At survey level, the immunoSEQ assay was run in its v3.0 version. Sequencing was directed toward about 35,000-55,000 T-cell genomes in each sample. Method: immunoSEQ multiplex PCR; TCRdb's copy keeps in-frame clones and lacks some. The repertoire holds 34,000 or so clones, 94% seen once, with 3.5% to 4.5% in the top ten. Overall study results and limits: Regardless of time point, clones expanded before ART dominated the repertoire.

The chain carries TRBV6-4 and TRBJ2-7, with 13 bases aligning to TRBD2. The source of this sequence is a woman aged 45-65 years with HIV. The sample here was unsorted PBMCs, taken approximately 5.1 years after starting antiretroviral therapy. CDR3 DNA sequence: TGTGCCTTCGGACTAGCGGGGGTGGAAGAGCAGTACTTC. Translating gives CAFGLAGVEEQYF.